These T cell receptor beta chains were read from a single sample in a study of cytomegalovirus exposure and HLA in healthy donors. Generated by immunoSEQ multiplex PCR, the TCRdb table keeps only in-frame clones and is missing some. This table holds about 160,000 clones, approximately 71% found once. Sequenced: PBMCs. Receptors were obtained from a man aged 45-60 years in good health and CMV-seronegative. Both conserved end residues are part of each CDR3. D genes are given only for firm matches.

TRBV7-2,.,CASSLGQNTQYF
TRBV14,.,CASSPPLSTGELFF
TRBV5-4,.,CASSSRQVFLTDTQYF
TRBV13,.,CASSSSPTVEQYF
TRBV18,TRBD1,CASSPDRGTNTEAFF
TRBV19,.,CASRQRGNEKLFF
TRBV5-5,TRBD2,CASSPGRLAVKETQYF
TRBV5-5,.,CASSPRTDLPAKNIQYF
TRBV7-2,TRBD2,CASSSASAGRDTQYF
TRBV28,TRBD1,CASSKGQGGYGYTF
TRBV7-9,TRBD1,CASSLARTGSFSGANVLTF
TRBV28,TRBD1,CASSSPGTGNYEQYF
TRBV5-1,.,CASSPVVGSNQPQHF
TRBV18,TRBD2,CASSPSGSGGPNEQFF
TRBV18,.,CASSQIEGNTEAFF
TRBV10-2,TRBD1,CASRVGQGYEQYF
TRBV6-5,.,CASSRDRVDGYTF
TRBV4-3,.,CASSLTRQGGEKLFF
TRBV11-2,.,CASSLFHSGYRTGELFF
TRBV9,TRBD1,CASSVEGQGAYNEQFF
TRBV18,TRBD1,CASSVRQGLDTEAFF
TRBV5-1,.,CASSITDYEQYF
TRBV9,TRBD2,CASSVLGVAGGGPDTQYF
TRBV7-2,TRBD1,CASSLGTGVGNTEAFF
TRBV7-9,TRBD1,CASSPRDRLQETQYF
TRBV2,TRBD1,CASSLRGQGKTDTQYF
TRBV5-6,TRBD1,CASSLRDRAPGELFF
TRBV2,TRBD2,CASSGSLAGGLETQYF
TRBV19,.,CATRALLRENTGELFF
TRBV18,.,CASSPQGNYGYTF
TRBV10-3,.,CAISPGRRETQYF
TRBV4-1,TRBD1,CASSQGRDRGENTEAFF
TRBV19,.,CASSIRDTYGYTF
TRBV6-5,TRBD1,CASSYPQGATEAFF
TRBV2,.,CASRGVDTEAFF
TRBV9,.,CASSVGGGGGQPQHF
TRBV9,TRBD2,CASSPRADSGGAYNEQFF
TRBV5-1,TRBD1,CASSLRKTGGAVGDTEAFF
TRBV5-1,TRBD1,CASSDARTGFNTEAFF
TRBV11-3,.,CASSLSGANVLTF
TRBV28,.,CASSLLKGKAEAFF
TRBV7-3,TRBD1,CASSLNRGAGYTF
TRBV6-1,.,CASSGMRALAKNIQYF
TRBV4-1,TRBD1,CASSRDRNTGELFF
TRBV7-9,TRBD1,CASSRDRHPNEQFF